This passage covers 7 T cell receptor beta chains from one sample sequenced in a study of regulatory T cells in long-lasting Graves disease. Time point denoted: persistent/refractory GD, antithyroid drugs over 5 years with positive TRAb. PBMC-derived RNA was used for the TCR library. Researchers made TCR beta libraries by using iRepertoire HTBI primers and running Arm-PCR on CDR3 regions. TCRdb re-called the multiplex PCR reads through MiXCR, storing one row per CDR3 protein. Seen here are roughly 300,000 distinct CDR3 sequences, around a fifth observed once, and the top ten hold less than 30%. The specimen was peripheral blood mononuclear cells (PBMCs), collected when the disease was refractory, from a patient treated with antithyroid drugs. The receptors here all came from a female donor with Graves disease.

This clonotype was seen more than once but under ten times. This chain uses TRBV9 with TRBJ2-7; the D is unclear. There are 14 residues in the CDR3. Germline V gives CDR1 SGDLS, CDR2 YYNGEE. The V gene lost 0 bases and the J gene lost 2 bases, with 9 bases spanning the gap. The CDR3 DNA reads TGTGCCAGCAGCGTAGATAGTGGGACCTACGAGCAGTACTTC. Amino acid sequence: CASSVDSGTYEQYF.

In its sample, this clonotype was seen a few times. A far bigger clonotype differs at one base, so this is likely a read error. The J gene is TRBJ1-6, the V gene TRBV6-4; TRBD1 matches at 7 bases. Trimming cost V 6 bases and J 7 bases; bases outside gene matches: 6. CDR3 size: 14 residues. CDR1 and CDR2 from the germline V gene are MRHNA and SNTAGT. This chain's CDR3 is CASSVDRANSPLHF. The DNA of the CDR3 is TGTGCCAGCAGCGTAGACAGGGCGAATTCACCCCTCCACTTT.

This clonotype has just a few counts. The chain joins TRBV12-3 or TRBV12-4 to TRBJ1-1; D is perhaps TRBD1 (6 bases). This CDR3 contains 15 residues. V was pared by 6 bases and J by 1 base, with 15 bases between. The CDR3 sequence: CASRPDRRENTEAFF. CDR3 DNA: TGTGCCAGCAGACCCGACAGGAGAGAGAACACTGAAGCTTTCTTT.

This clonotype was detected many times. The chain employs TRBV6-2 or TRBV6-3 and TRBJ1-1; D is ambiguous. Germline lookup yields CDR1 MNHEY and CDR2 SVGEGT. This CDR3 has 17 residues. Trimming stripped 5 bases from V and 0 bases from J, with 19 bases between. The CDR3 region has the DNA TGTGCCAGCAGTGATCAAAAGGTCTCGGCGGTGAACACTGAAGCTTTCTTT. Amino acid sequence: CASSDQKVSAVNTEAFF.

In the case of this clonotype: With a much larger clone just one base away, this may be a read error. The conserved phenylalanine or tryptophan normally closing the CDR3 is absent here, so this likely arose from a read error. This chain joins TRBV7-8 and TRBJ1-6, with D maybe TRBD1 (6 bases). The CDR3 length is 14 residues. V lost 1 base and J 7 bases, leaving 8 bases between the germline ends. Germline CDR1 SGHVS, CDR2 FQNEAQ. CDR3 region: CASSLVQGNSPLHL. The CDR3 DNA sequence: TGTGCCAGCAGCTTAGTGCAGGGGAATTCACCCCTCCACCTT.

The V and J genes are TRBV4-2 and TRBJ2-7, with TRBD1 matching over 7 bases. V lost 1 base, J lost 4 bases, and 10 bases stayed unmatched. The CDR3 runs to 16 residues. Looked up from germline, CDR1 is LGHNA and CDR2 is YNFKEQ. The CDR3 region is CASSQATGSDLYEQYF. The CDR3 DNA follows: TGTGCCAGCAGCCAAGCGACAGGGTCTGACTTATACGAGCAGTACTTC.

This clonotype was picked up a small number of times. The chain employs TRBV19 and TRBJ2-7, with D possibly being TRBD1 (7 bases). The V gene's germline CDR1 is LNHDA and CDR2 SQIVND (reference sequence). V lost 3 bases, J lost 6 bases, and 24 bases lay in between. The CDR3 runs to 17 residues. The CDR3 loop reads CASSILWTAGQILEQYF. The CDR3 DNA reads as TGTGCCAGTAGTATCTTATGGACTGCGGGACAGATCCTCGAGCAGTACTTC. The entire variable domain, with the rest obtained from reference TRBV19 and TRBJ2-7, is as follows: DGGITQSPKYLFRKEGQNVTLSCEQNLNHDAMYWYRQDPGQGLRLIYYSQIVNDFQKGDIAEGYSVSREKKESFPLTVTSAQKNPTAFYLCASSILWTAGQILEQYFGPGTRLTVT.